Listed below are T cell receptor beta chains from one sample, sequenced in a study of technical replicates of blood from four donors. The protocol was immunoSEQ multiplex PCR, while the TCRdb copy is restricted to in-frame clones and leaves out a portion. The sample contains 80,000 or so clones, approximately 94% of which appear only once. Sequenced material: T cells isolated from PBMCs. These receptors came from a human donor in good health. The conserved cysteine and the conserved F or W are not part of the CDR3 here. Expanded clones get a size class; other rows say once, few or many, or leave the size out.

size: NA
V: TRBV25-1
J: TRBJ1-4
CDR3: ASSTDRGLREKLF

size: NA
V: TRBV5-1
J: TRBJ2-5
CDR3: ASSISSGSGKETQY

size: NA
V: TRBV27
J: TRBJ2-3
CDR3: ASSSSGGTDTQY

size: NA
V: TRBV5-4
J: TRBJ2-3
CDR3: ASSPLAGADTQY

size: NA
V: TRBV7-7
J: TRBJ2-5
CDR3: ASSPIPLDRGETQY

size: few
V: TRBV6-5
J: TRBJ2-7
CDR3: ASSPQSLFYEQY

size: NA
V: TRBV27
J: TRBJ1-5
CDR3: ASSSAGVNQPQH

size: NA
V: TRBV18
J: TRBJ1-1
CDR3: ASSPGQIEAF

size: NA
V: TRBV2
J: TRBJ1-5
CDR3: ASSELGVYQPQH

size: NA
V: TRBV4-1
J: TRBJ2-7
CDR3: ASSQEKSGTLYEQY

size: NA
V: TRBV4-1
J: TRBJ1-4
CDR3: ASSDTGQGSEKLF

size: NA
V: TRBV2
J: TRBJ2-3
CDR3: ASSRLAGVSDTQY

size: NA
V: TRBV25-1
J: TRBJ2-3
CDR3: ASSELGLAGYTDTQY

size: NA
V: TRBV18
J: TRBJ2-7
CDR3: ASSTISTGTRNEQY

size: once
V: TRBV11-1
J: TRBJ2-1
CDR3: ASAWGVSSYNEQF